This TCR beta chain comes out of a study of blood T cell repertoires in COVID-19. The wider study: The analysed material was cDNA or gDNA that came from T cells, B-cell-depleted T cells, or PBMCs.

Germline V gene sequence: CDR1 MGHRA, CDR2 YSYEKL. Trimming cost V 1 base and J 0 bases; bases outside gene matches: 13. The CDR3 sequence is 19 residues long. How the authors handled the data: Nucleated cell number was recorded as an estimate derived from reference gene primer amplification. Here immunoSEQ multiplex PCR was the method, and the copy in TCRdb shows in-frame clones only, minus some. The V and J calls and the clone size are those of that table, but D and trimming were determined from the DNA. The table shows some 82,000 clones, with 91% occurring only once. The rearrangement uses TRBV4-1 and TRBJ1-1, with 8 bases lining up with TRBD1. The origin of this receptor is a woman between 45 and 60 years old in a cohort sampled during active COVID-19. Sequencing was carried out using peripheral blood. The CDR3 nucleotides are TGCGCCAGCAGCCAAGGACGACAGGGGCTTACCGTAATGAACACTGAAGCTTTCTTT. As protein: CASSQGRQGLTVMNTEAFF.